This is a list of T cell receptor beta chains from one sample in a study of CD8 T cells in Susac syndrome. From the immunoSEQ multiplex PCR reads, TCRdb called clonotypes with MiXCR, one entry per CDR3 protein. The sample records roughly 330,000 distinct CDR3 sequences, around 92% being singletons. Sequencing used CD4+ T cells from PBMCs. All receptors derive from a human donor with multiple sclerosis. CDR3s include the opening cysteine and the closing phenylalanine or tryptophan.

CDR3 length: 16; V gene: TRBV20-1; CDR3 protein: CSAPSLAGVVNNEQFF
CDR3 length: 13; V gene: TRBV29-1; CDR3 protein: CSVGRQGSHEQYF
CDR3 length: 15; V gene: TRBV18; CDR3 protein: CASSPGTGGKEKLFF
CDR3 length: 15; V gene: TRBV2; CDR3 protein: CASRGGGSAKNIQYF
CDR3 length: 16; V gene: TRBV7-9; CDR3 protein: CASRNFGGKWDTEAFF
CDR3 length: 15; V gene: TRBV5-1; CDR3 protein: CASSLAGQTYNEQFF
CDR3 length: 14; V gene: TRBV19; CDR3 protein: CASTHLPGNQPQHF
CDR3 length: 14; V gene: TRBV29-1; CDR3 protein: CSAGGRSVGTEAFF
CDR3 length: 12; V gene: TRBV24-1; CDR3 protein: CATTGGPETQYF
CDR3 length: 13; V gene: TRBV30; CDR3 protein: CAWSSMGAKEQFF
CDR3 length: 17; V gene: TRBV3-1; CDR3 protein: CASSRHQGLGTNNEQFF
CDR3 length: 14; V gene: TRBV30; CDR3 protein: CAWSAGIPGNTIYF
CDR3 length: 15; V gene: TRBV28; CDR3 protein: CASLARTDWNHEQYF
CDR3 length: 14; V gene: TRBV6-5; CDR3 protein: CASSYSEGPNEQFF
CDR3 length: 15; V gene: TRBV19; CDR3 protein: CASSGGQGVVYEQYF
CDR3 length: 15; V gene: TRBV6-2/TRBV6-3; CDR3 protein: CASSYGRSGANVLTF
CDR3 length: 11; V gene: TRBV28; CDR3 protein: CASSDIREAFF
CDR3 length: 15; V gene: TRBV12-3/TRBV12-4; CDR3 protein: CASSLGALGTDTQYF
CDR3 length: 15; V gene: TRBV20-1; CDR3 protein: CSARNRGRNTGELFF
CDR3 length: 14; V gene: TRBV5-1; CDR3 protein: CASSLSGRDTEAFF
CDR3 length: 14; V gene: TRBV30; CDR3 protein: CAWSVGGANQPQHF
CDR3 length: 16; V gene: TRBV15; CDR3 protein: CATSRGPSGSGNEQFF
CDR3 length: 15; V gene: TRBV27; CDR3 protein: CASSFRSGAEQPQHF